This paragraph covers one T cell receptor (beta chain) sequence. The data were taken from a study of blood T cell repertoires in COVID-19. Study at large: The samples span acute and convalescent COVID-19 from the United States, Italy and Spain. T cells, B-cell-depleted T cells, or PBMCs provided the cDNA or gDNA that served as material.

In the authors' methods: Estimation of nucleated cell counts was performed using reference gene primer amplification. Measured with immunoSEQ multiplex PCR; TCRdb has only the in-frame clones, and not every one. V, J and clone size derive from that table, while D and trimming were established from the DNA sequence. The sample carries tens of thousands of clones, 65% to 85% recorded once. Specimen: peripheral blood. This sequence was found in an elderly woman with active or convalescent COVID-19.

CDR3 nucleotides: TGTGCCAGCAGCGCCCGGACTAGCGTTTTCTACAATGAGCAGTTCTTC. Translation gives CASSARTSVFYNEQFF. The chain links TRBV7-2 to TRBJ2-1, with 9 bases lining up with TRBD2. V lost 5 bases and J lost 3; bases outside the gene matches: 8. CDR1 SGHTA and CDR2 FQGNSA come from the germline V gene. CDR3 length: 16 amino acids.